This section outlines one TCR beta chain sequence together with its context. The record originates from a study of T cells of healthy individuals. The CDR3 length is 13 residues. The germline gives CDR1 SGHRS, CDR2 YFSETQ. Trimming stripped 5 bases from V and 5 bases from J, with 13 bases between. MiXCR, run by TCRdb on the 5' RACE reads, gives a single entry per CDR3 protein. The sample comprises around 100,000 distinct CDR3 sequences, 15% to 20% of which are singletons, and around 6.5% rests with the top ten. This chain connects TRBV5-1 to TRBJ1-1; the D is unclear. This receptor was obtained from a human donor in good health. The CDR3 region has the DNA TGCGCCAGCAGTATGAGTCCGTCTACTGAAGCTTTCTTT. Its translation is CASSMSPSTEAFF.